These 30 T cell receptor beta chains were sequenced from one sample in a study of regulatory T cells in long-lasting Graves disease. This sample's time point: newly diagnosed GD, antithyroid drugs for less than 3 months. PBMCs provided the RNA from which the TCR library was made. Construction of TCR beta libraries relied on iRepertoire HTBI primers and on Arm-PCR targeting CDR3 regions. From the multiplex PCR reads, TCRdb called clonotypes with MiXCR, one entry per CDR3 protein. The sample yields a few hundred thousand distinct CDR3 sequences, about an eighth seen once. These data also formed part of another study, on T cells in Graves' hyperthyroidism and ophthalmopathy.

This material consisted of peripheral blood mononuclear cells (PBMCs), taken at new diagnosis, from a patient treated with antithyroid drugs. The receptors were gathered from a woman between 18 and 29 years old with Graves disease.

This clonotype was detected many times. This chain links TRBV12-3 or TRBV12-4 with TRBJ2-5, with 10 bases fitting TRBD2. The CDR3 runs 15 residues. J gave up 5 bases and V 6 bases, and 9 bases lay outside the gene matches. Here the CDR3 reads CASSPGTSVGETQYF. In nucleotides, the CDR3 is TGTGCCAGCAGCCCCGGGACTAGCGTAGGGGAGACCCAGTACTTC.

Worth noting for this clonotype: A read error may explain this, as a much larger clone is one base away. The chain has TRBV24-1 and TRBJ2-1; 8 nucleotides align to TRBD2. CDR3 size: 20 residues. Trimming cost V 3 bases and J 2 bases; bases outside gene matches: 17. Germline lookup yields CDR1 KGHDR and CDR2 SFDVKD. The CDR3, as DNA: TGTGCCACCAGTGATCCGTTGGGTAACGGGAGGGGTTATGCCTACAATGAGCAGTTCTTC. It translates to CATSDPLGNGRGYAYNEQFF.

Regarding this clonotype: A much larger clonotype is one base distant, so this may be a read error. The chain couples TRBV10-3 to TRBJ2-1; the D gene is possibly TRBD1 (6 bases). Per the germline V gene, CDR1 is ENHRY and CDR2 is SYGVKD. The CDR3 is 17 residues long. The DNA of the CDR3 is TGTGCCATCAGCGTAACAGGGTCGGGGCTAGAGAACAATGGGCAGTTCTTC. It yields the protein CAISVTGSGLENNGQFF.

This clonotype occurred a few times. J is TRBJ2-1 and V is TRBV18; 7 bases match TRBD2. Unmatched junction bases numbered 18, after V lost 3 bases and J lost 4 bases. CDR3 length: 19 residues. Germline V gene sequence: CDR1 KGHSH, CDR2 LQKENI. CDR3 nucleotides: TGTGCCAGCTCACCGGCGCCTACCTTTACCGGGACTACTTACAATGAGCAGTTCTTC. Translation gives CASSPAPTFTGTTYNEQFF.

This clonotype has a count of ten or more. This chain connects TRBV29-1 to TRBJ1-2; D is undetermined. The V end was cut by 3 bases, the J end by 5 bases, with 10 bases between. Germline V CDR1 and CDR2: SQVTM, ANQGSEA. The CDR3 is 12 residues long. Here the CDR3 reads CSVEGLEYGYTF. CDR3 DNA: TGCAGCGTTGAGGGGTTGGAGTATGGCTACACCTTC.

The rearrangement joins TRBV4-1 to TRBJ1-1; tentative D call: TRBD1 (6 bases). Germline V gives CDR1 MGHRA, CDR2 YSYEKL. The CDR3 sequence is 14 residues long. V was shortened by 3 bases and J by 11 bases, with 19 bases between the two germline ends. CDR3 residues: CASSQTTGRGSAFF. The CDR3 region has the DNA TGCGCCAGCAGCCAGACAACAGGGAGGGGTTCGGCTTTCTTT.

This clonotype occurred many times. This chain uses TRBV5-1 with TRBJ2-3; tentative D call: TRBD2 (6 bases). V lost 0 bases and J 2 bases, leaving 16 bases between the germline ends. The CDR3 loop spans 17 amino acids. Germline CDR1 reads SGHRS; CDR2 reads YFSETQ. Here the CDR3 DNA reads TGCGCCAGCAGCTTGGGATCTAGTAGCGGACTCACAGATACGCAGTATTTT. It is translated as CASSLGSSSGLTDTQYF.

This sequence joins TRBV4-2 and TRBJ1-3; no firm D call. The ends were cut back, 0 bases at V and 4 bases at J, with 19 bases in the middle. From germline, CDR1 is LGHNA and CDR2 YNFKEQ. This CDR3 has 18 amino acids. CDR3 sequence: CASSQERFGGFGGNTIYF. The CDR3 region has the DNA TGTGCCAGCAGCCAAGAGAGGTTCGGAGGGTTTGGAGGAAACACCATATATTTT.

This clonotype was counted between two and nine times. A junction end diverges from the germline sequence, so it may reflect a read error. The gene calls are TRBV12-5 and TRBJ1-3, with TRBD1 matching 8 bases. CDR3 length equals 18 residues. Germline lookup yields CDR1 LGHNT and CDR2 FRNRAP. The CDR3 is CASGLVLGQGTSGNTVYF. As DNA, the CDR3 is TGTGCTAGTGGTTTGGTACTTGGACAGGGAACTTCTGGAAACACCGTATATTTT.

This clonotype was recorded at least ten times. The V call is TRBV3-1, the J call TRBJ2-3; maybe TRBD1 (5 bases). The CDR3 extends over 14 amino acids. V was shortened by 4 bases and J by 2 bases, with 10 bases between the two germline ends. Germline V lookup: CDR1 LGHDT, CDR2 YNNKEL (reference sequence). Written as DNA, the CDR3 is TGTGCCAGCAGCCTTCAGGGTGACACAGATACGCAGTATTTT. Protein sequence: CASSLQGDTDTQYF.

The chain couples TRBV5-1 to TRBJ2-1; 12 bases match TRBD2. In germline, CDR1 is SGHRS, CDR2 YFSETQ. The V gene end was trimmed by 0 bases and the J gene end by 5 bases; junction bases not matched to a gene: 9. CDR3 size: 18 residues. The CDR3: CASSLGLAGGLLDNEQFF. The CDR3 coding sequence is TGCGCCAGCAGCTTGGGGCTAGCGGGGGGGCTTCTCGACAATGAGCAGTTCTTC.

The chain combines TRBV27 with TRBJ2-5, with D possibly TRBD2 on 5 matching bases. Trimming left V 1 base short and J 6 bases short, with 15 bases between. The CDR3 is 15 residues long. Germline V gene data show CDR1 as MNHEY and CDR2 as SMNVEV (reference sequence). The CDR3 region has the DNA TGTGCCAGCAGTTTATTGAGAGAGGGTTTAAAGACCCAGTACTTC. Amino acid sequence: CASSLLREGLKTQYF.

The table lists this clonotype with many counts. V is TRBV20-1 and J is TRBJ2-7; D gene uncertain. Trimming pared 3 bases from V and 5 bases from J, leaving 8 bases between. Germline CDR1 is DFQATT and CDR2 is SNEGSKA (reference sequence). The length of the CDR3 is 11 residues. This CDR3 reads CSARRTHEQYF. CDR3 in DNA: TGCAGTGCTAGGCGCACCCACGAGCAGTACTTC.

This clonotype was found many times. V and J are TRBV12-5 and TRBJ1-5; D gene ambiguous. The V end was cut by 0 bases, the J end by 5 bases, with 17 bases between. Germline CDR1 is LGHNT and CDR2 is FRNRAP. The CDR3 runs to 17 residues. DNA of the CDR3: TGTGCTAGTGGTTTGGTACTTGGGAGTTTCATAGATCAGCCCCAGCATTTT. This translates into CASGLVLGSFIDQPQHF.

This clonotype was observed at least ten times. The chain links TRBV28 to TRBJ2-1, with TRBD2 identical over 14 bases. The germline CDR1 and CDR2 sequences are MDHEN and SYDVKM. V shed 8 bases and J 8 bases; nucleotides not matched to a gene: 5. There are 14 residues in the CDR3. The CDR3 region has the DNA TGTGCCAGCCGGACTAGCGGGAGGATTGATGAGCAGTTCTTC. It translates to CASRTSGRIDEQFF.

The chain couples TRBV13 to TRBJ2-7, with TRBD1 as a possible D gene (5 bases). CDR3 length: 15 residues. The germline gives CDR1 PRHDT, CDR2 FYEKMQ (reference sequence). Trimming stripped 5 bases from V and 4 bases from J, with 18 bases between. CDR3 DNA: TGTGCCAGCAGCCTGGGTGGGGCAGCAAGATACGAGCAGTACGTC. Encoded protein: CASSLGGAARYEQYV.

The CDR3 here is CASSLRDRETQYF. CDR3 bases: TGTGCCAGCAGTTTAAGGGACAGAGAGACCCAGTACTTC. This sequence joins TRBV12-3 or TRBV12-4 and TRBJ2-5; the match to TRBD1 covers 7 bases. The CDR3 covers 13 residues. The V and J ends lost 2 bases and 4 bases, in that order; junction bases with no gene match: 1.

This clonotype was observed a few times. V usage is TRBV30 and J usage is TRBJ1-1, with 10 nucleotides matching TRBD1. The V and J ends lost 5 bases and 7 bases, in that order; junction bases with no gene match: 4. Germline loops: CDR1 GTSNPN, CDR2 SVGIG (reference sequence). CDR3 length equals 12 residues. The CDR3 region has the DNA TGTGCCTGGGACAGGGGGCAAGTTGAAGCTTTCTTT. Translation gives CAWDRGQVEAFF. Drawing the rest from reference TRBV30 and TRBJ1-1, the complete variable domain is SQTIHQWPATLVQPVGSPLSLECTVEGTSNPNLYWYRQAAGRGLQLLFYSVGIGQISSEVPQNLSASRPQDRQFILSSKKLLLSDSGFYLCAWDRGQVEAFFGQGTRLTVV.

In this sample, this clonotype turned up many times. This sequence joins TRBV29-1 and TRBJ2-3; D is perhaps TRBD2 (5 bases). Deletions cut 6 bases from V and 1 base from J, with 5 bases between. CDR3 length: 11 residues. The germline V gene has CDR1 SQVTM and CDR2 ANQGSEA. The CDR3 nucleotides read TGCAGCGTGGAGGGCACAGATACGCAGTATTTT. It yields the protein CSVEGTDTQYF.

In this sample, this clonotype turned up many times. The rearrangement uses TRBV20-1 and TRBJ1-4; 7 nucleotides align to TRBD1. The CDR3 spans 12 residues. CDR1 is DFQATT and CDR2 is SNEGSKA in the germline V gene (reference sequence). The CDR3 sequence is CRINRGGEKLFF. Written as DNA, the CDR3 is TGCAGGATTAACAGGGGTGGCGAAAAACTGTTTTTT.

As to this clonotype: This may come from a read error, since a much larger clone is one base off. The rearrangement uses TRBV7-2 and TRBJ2-1; D may be TRBD2 (7 bases). Germline CDR1 and CDR2: SGHTA and FQGNSA. The CDR3 is made up of 17 amino acids. V dropped 6 bases and J dropped 4 bases, with 22 bases sitting between them. The CDR3 is CASRAGPGGQAYNEQFF. CDR3 coding DNA: TGTGCCAGCAGGGCGGGACCGGGGGGACAAGCTTACAATGAGCAGTTCTTC.

This clonotype was seen repeatedly, ten times or more. The V and J genes are TRBV6-2 or TRBV6-3 and TRBJ1-1, with a weak D call TRBD1 (5 bases). From germline, CDR1 is MNHEY and CDR2 SVGEGT. The V gene lost 6 bases and the J gene lost 7 bases, with 18 bases spanning the gap. The CDR3 extends over 14 amino acids. CDR3 protein: CASRPGVAGIEAFF. The CDR3 DNA is TGTGCCAGCAGGCCCGGTGTTGCAGGGATTGAAGCTTTCTTT.

Regarding this clonotype: A much larger clonotype is one base distant, so this may be a read error. The chain has TRBV7-9 and TRBJ2-1, with 9 nucleotides matching TRBD2. Per the germline V gene, CDR1 is SEHNR and CDR2 is FQNEAQ (reference sequence). There are 17 residues in the CDR3. The CDR3: CASSLTAGGFRDNEQLF. The CDR3 nucleotides are TGTGCCAGCAGCTTGACAGCGGGAGGCTTTCGTGACAATGAGCAGCTCTTC.

Remarks on this clonotype: A much bigger clone sits one base away, suggesting this may be a read error. The rearrangement joins TRBV7-9 to TRBJ2-7; TRBD1 or TRBD2 may be the D gene (5 bases each). The CDR3 runs to 13 residues. In germline, CDR1 is SEHNR, CDR2 FQNEAQ (reference sequence). The V end lost 3 bases, the J end lost 5 bases, and 11 bases lay between the germline ends. CDR3 loop: CASSLRGVHEQYV. The CDR3 DNA sequence: TGTGCCAGCAGCTTGAGAGGGGTCCACGAGCAGTACGTC.

This clonotype was counted many times. The gene calls are TRBV2 and TRBJ1-5; no clear D gene. With 5 bases removed from V and 5 bases from J, the gap between germline ends came to 19 bases. This CDR3 is built from 16 residues. The germline CDR1 and CDR2 sequences are SNHLY and FYNNEI. The CDR3 nucleotides are TGTGCCAGCAGTTCCCCACTTGGTGAGATCCATCAGCCCCAGCATTTT. Translation: CASSSPLGEIHQPQHF.

This clonotype was counted ten times or more. The chain carries TRBV11-1 and TRBJ2-5; D may be TRBD1 (6 bases). The CDR3 is made up of 15 amino acids. The germline V and J ends were trimmed by 2 bases and 1 base, with 11 bases remaining between them. Germline V lookup: CDR1 SGHAT, CDR2 FQDESV (reference sequence). The CDR3 region is CASSLIGQFQETQYF. DNA for the CDR3: TGTGCCAGCAGCTTAATTGGACAGTTCCAAGAGACCCAGTACTTC.

This clonotype showed up just a few times. The chain recombines TRBV11-2 with TRBJ1-5; possibly TRBD1 for D (6 bases). Per the germline V gene, CDR1 is SGHAT and CDR2 is FQNNGV. The CDR3 covers 16 residues. V was trimmed by 3 bases and J by 2 bases, leaving 14 bases between them. The CDR3, as DNA: TGTGCCAGCAGCTTTGGGGGGCGGAGAGGCAATCAGCCCCAGCATTTT. It encodes CASSFGGRRGNQPQHF. Using reference TRBV11-2 and TRBJ1-5 for the parts outside the CDR3, the full variable domain is EAGVAQSPRYKIIEKRQSVAFWCNPISGHATLYWYQQILGQGPKLLIQFQNNGVVDDSQLPKDRFSAERLKGVDSTLKIQPAKLEDSAVYLCASSFGGRRGNQPQHFGDGTRLSIL.

The CDR3 spells CASSPLDNEQFF. CDR3 nucleotides: TGTGCCAGTAGTCCCCTGGACAATGAGCAGTTCTTC. This chain joins TRBV19 and TRBJ2-1, with D uncertain. The CDR3 extends over 12 amino acids. Germline assignment: CDR1 LNHDA and CDR2 SQIVND (reference sequence). V lost 5 bases and J 5 bases, leaving 7 bases between the germline ends.

This clonotype has ten or more counts. The chain's CDR3 is CASSFSGISQPQHF. The CDR3 region has the DNA TGTGCCAGCAGTTTCTCGGGAATAAGTCAGCCCCAGCATTTT. The V gene is TRBV27, the J gene TRBJ1-5; D remains unclear. Germline V gene sequence: CDR1 MNHEY, CDR2 SMNVEV (reference sequence). The V end lost 3 bases, the J end lost 6 bases, and 12 bases lay between the germline ends. The CDR3 loop spans 14 amino acids.

This clonotype was recorded many times. This CDR3 reads CSASRAGSSYEQYF. For the CDR3, the DNA is TGCAGTGCTAGTAGGGCAGGGAGCTCCTACGAGCAGTACTTC. This chain connects TRBV20-1 to TRBJ2-7; D tentatively fits TRBD1 or TRBD2 (5 bases each). Between the trimmed V and J ends, which lost 3 bases and 0 bases, there was a span of 12 bases. CDR3 size: 14 residues. The germline gives CDR1 DFQATT, CDR2 SNEGSKA (reference sequence).